This T cell receptor beta chain was retrieved from a study of shared clonotypes between healthy human individuals. Study findings and constraints: Sequencing depth was expected to influence donor clonotype sharing. A handful of donors showed sharing of 4.5% to 5% of naive CD4 clonotypes. Non-shared clonotypes showed lower generation probabilities than clonotypes common to all four donors.

CD45RO-negative, CCR7-selected cells formed the naive CD8 fraction, which excluded terminally differentiated effector memory CD45RA+ cells. Recent acute infections and vaccinations were absent in the healthy HIV-negative adult donors. CDR1 and CDR2 from the germline V gene are SGHNT and YENEEA. CDR3 length: 14 residues. Trimming left V 5 bases short and J 2 bases short, with 9 bases between. The data were produced by immunoSEQ multiplex PCR, yet TCRdb's version contains in-frame clones alone and is incomplete. The table has 600,000 or so clones, 95% to 98% seen once. In regard to this clone: The antigen remains unidentified.

The rearrangement uses TRBV11-3 and TRBJ2-2, with a tentative D call TRBD2 (5 bases). This clonotype originated in a man aged 25-45 years in good health. Sample: naive CD8+ T cells sorted from blood. The CDR3 sequence: CASSPDSNTGELFF. The DNA of the CDR3 is TGTGCCAGCAGCCCGGACTCTAACACCGGGGAGCTGTTTTTT.